This T cell receptor beta chain stems from a study of regulatory T cells in long-lasting Graves disease. Construction of the TCR beta libraries employed iRepertoire HTBI primers in conjunction with Arm-PCR of CDR3 regions. MiXCR was run by TCRdb on the multiplex PCR reads, yielding one entry per CDR3 protein. This repertoire shows roughly 360,000 distinct CDR3 sequences, 12% found once; its top ten account for under 20%. The study, taken as a whole, reports: With persistent disease, TRBV28, TRBJ1-2 and TRBJ2-5 were the favored segments. Compared with new cases, persistent Graves' patients showed reduced TCR diversity.

This clonotype was seen repeatedly, ten times or more. Its matching antigen is unknown. Documented time point: newly diagnosed GD, antithyroid drugs for less than 3 months. From PBMCs, RNA was extracted and then used to make the TCR library. This CDR3 is 17 amino acids long. Germline CDR1 reads SGHTA; CDR2 reads FQGNSA. V shed 2 bases and J shed 2 bases, with 18 bases lying between them. The same specimen was also included in a second study, on T cells in Graves' hyperthyroidism and ophthalmopathy. That investigation notes: Pregnant or lactating patients were excluded, as were those with uncontrolled infection or other autoimmune disease. When the TCR CDR3 underwent first-round RT-PCR, the HTBI primer set was used.

This receptor was obtained from a woman in her late teens or twenties with Graves disease. The specimen was peripheral blood mononuclear cells (PBMCs), collected at new diagnosis, from a patient treated with antithyroid drugs. V is TRBV7-2 and J is TRBJ1-2, with a possible D match to TRBD1 (5 bases). The CDR3 DNA sequence: TGTGCCAGCAGCTTACGGGGACTCACGGGGCTCAACTATGGCTACACCTTC. This translates into CASSLRGLTGLNYGYTF.